The rows below give T cell receptor beta chains drawn from one sample of a study of cytomegalovirus exposure and HLA in healthy donors. The assay was immunoSEQ multiplex PCR, and TCRdb's table has in-frame clones only and misses some. The repertoire includes fewer than 120,000 clones, around 87% of them detected once, and 1.5% to 2% sits in the top ten. The specimen sequenced was PBMCs. These receptors all come from a man aged 35 to 55 in good health and CMV-seronegative. Both conserved end residues are part of each CDR3. Each record gives: clone size, D gene, J gene, CDR3 length, V gene, CDR3 DNA, CDR3 protein. The D gene is left open where the match is weak. Size is stated for part of the rows, as once, few or many counts, or as a class when the clone is expanded.

>few|TRBD1|TRBJ1-2|14|TRBV14
TGTGCCAGCAGCGAGAAGACAGGGGGCTATGGCTACACCTTC
CASSEKTGGYGYTF
>NA|TRBD2|TRBJ2-2|16|TRBV11-2
TGTGCCAGCAGCCCCCTGGCGGGGGCGAACACCGGGGAGCTGTTTTTT
CASSPLAGANTGELFF
>NA|TRBD2|TRBJ2-3|13|TRBV29-1
TGCAGCGTTGAAGTATTGGTTGGGCGGGGGGGCGACTTT
CSVEVLVGRGGDF
>NA|NA|TRBJ1-6|15|TRBV6-5
TGTGCCAGCAGTCTTACGGTCCGGGAGAATTCACCCCTCCACTTT
CASSLTVRENSPLHF
>once|NA|TRBJ1-2|15|TRBV2
TGTGCCAGCAGTGACCGTTGGGGGGGCGGGTATGGCTACACCTTC
CASSDRWGGGYGYTF
>NA|NA|TRBJ1-2|11|TRBV20-1
TGCAGTGCTGCACAGGATTATGGCTACACCTTC
CSAAQDYGYTF
>NA|TRBD1|TRBJ1-6|15|TRBV7-9
TGTGCCAGCAGCCCAGGGGGGACAGATAATTCACCCCTCCACTTT
CASSPGGTDNSPLHF
>NA|NA|TRBJ1-1|11|TRBV20-1
TGCAGTGCTAGGGACAACCCTGAAGCTTTCTTT
CSARDNPEAFF
>NA|TRBD2|TRBJ2-3|18|TRBV9
TGTGCCAGCAGCCCAAGTCCCGGGACTAGCGGGGGGGCCGGTACGCAGTATTTT
CASSPSPGTSGGAGTQYF
>NA|NA|TRBJ2-2|19|TRBV7-3
TGTGCCAGCAGCTTAACGCCCCCAGGAAGGGGGGGAGACACCGGGGAGCTGTTTTTT
CASSLTPPGRGGDTGELFF
>NA|NA|TRBJ1-4|18|TRBV7-6
TGTGCCAGCAGCGTCCGTGGGGGCGAATTCGCAACTAATGAAAAACTGTTTTTT
CASSVRGGEFATNEKLFF
>once|NA|TRBJ1-5|13|TRBV19
TGTGCCAGTAGTATAGACCCAGGGGAGCCCCAGCATTTT
CASSIDPGEPQHF
>NA|TRBD1|TRBJ2-3|16|TRBV6-5
TGTGCCAGCAGTTACGCTCAGGGGGCCGGAACAGATACGCAGTATTTT
CASSYAQGAGTDTQYF
>NA|TRBD2|TRBJ2-5|15|TRBV5-4
TGTGCCAGCAGCTTGGTACCTAGCGGGGTGGAGACCCAGTACTTC
CASSLVPSGVETQYF
>NA|NA|TRBJ2-3|14|TRBV28
TGTGCCAGCAGCTCGGACTCCGGCATGGGTACGCAGTATTTT
CASSSDSGMGTQYF
>NA|TRBD1|TRBJ1-2|16|TRBV5-6
TGTGCCAGCAGCCCCCAAACAGGGGGCGGCTACTATGGCTACACCTTC
CASSPQTGGGYYGYTF
>NA|NA|TRBJ2-6|15|TRBV5-6
TGTGCCAGCAGCTTCGGACAGACTGGGGCCAACGTCCTGACTTTC
CASSFGQTGANVLTF
>NA|NA|TRBJ1-1|13|TRBV30
TGTGCCACCCAGGGTCCCGGGAACACTGAAGCTTTCTTT
CATQGPGNTEAFF
>NA|TRBD1|TRBJ1-2|14|TRBV6-5
TGTGCCAGCAGCCCCAGACAGGGAAACTATGGCTACACCTTC
CASSPRQGNYGYTF
>NA|TRBD1|TRBJ1-2|13|TRBV2
TGTGCCAGCAGTGAACAGGGGGCGCTTGGCTACACCTTC
CASSEQGALGYTF
>NA|NA|TRBJ1-2|15|TRBV5-1
TGCGCCAGCAGCTTGGAAGGATTAACTATGGCTGGCTACACCTTC
CASSLEGLTMAGYTF
>NA|NA|TRBJ2-3|19|TRBV10-3
TGTGCCATCAGTGGCGTCGGGAGCGAGGAAGGCCCGGGCACAGATACGCAGTATTTT
CAISGVGSEEGPGTDTQYF
>NA|TRBD1|TRBJ1-6|16|TRBV27
TGTGCCAGCAGTTTACTATCGACAGGGAACAATTCACCCCTCCACTTT
CASSLLSTGNNSPLHF
>once|TRBD2|TRBJ2-7|15|TRBV6-6
TGTGCCAGCAGGAGCGGGGGGACTGTCTCCTACGAGCAGTACTTC
CASRSGGTVSYEQYF
>NA|NA|TRBJ1-5|15|TRBV7-2
TGTGCCAGCAGCTTCCGAGACAGGCCAAATCAGCCCCAGCATTTT
CASSFRDRPNQPQHF
>NA|TRBD1|TRBJ1-5|18|TRBV6-1
TGTGCCAGCAGTGAATCGATTATCCGGACAGGGGGCGGACAGCCCCAGCATTTT
CASSESIIRTGGGQPQHF
>NA|TRBD2|TRBJ2-1|18|TRBV6-1
TGTGCCAGCAGTGAAATGGCGGGGGTGGGTATCGTTGGCAATGAGCAGTTCTTC
CASSEMAGVGIVGNEQFF
>NA|NA|TRBJ1-2|10|TRBV5-5
TGTGCCAGCAGCTGGGGCCAACTCATCTTC
CASSWGQLIF
>NA|NA|TRBJ2-2|16|TRBV15
TGTGCCACCAGCAGAGCACTAGTAGAGTTAAGCGGGGAGCTGTTTTTT
CATSRALVELSGELFF
>NA|NA|TRBJ2-7|13|TRBV7-8
TGTGCCAGCAGCCTGGTGCGGGGTTACGAGCAGTACTTC
CASSLVRGYEQYF
>few|TRBD1|TRBJ1-1|13|TRBV7-9
TGTGCCAGCAGCCCACGACAGGGGGCGCGGGCTTTCTTT
CASSPRQGARAFF
>NA|NA|TRBJ1-1|14|TRBV28
TGTGCCAGCAGTCCCCCGGTCCAGAACACTGAAGCTTTCTTT
CASSPPVQNTEAFF
>NA|TRBD1|TRBJ1-1|13|TRBV27
TGTGCCAGCAGTTTAACAGGGGAAACTGAAGCTTTCTTT
CASSLTGETEAFF
>NA|TRBD1|TRBJ1-4|17|TRBV9
TGTGCCAGCAGCGTAGGCGGGACAGGGCCCCCCAATGAAAAACTGTTTTTT
CASSVGGTGPPNEKLFF
>NA|NA|TRBJ1-1|16|TRBV11-2
TGTGCCAGCAGCTTGAGGGGGGGCGCGGGAAACACTGAAGCTTTCTTT
CASSLRGGAGNTEAFF
>NA|TRBD1|TRBJ1-1|14|TRBV7-9
TGTGCCAGCAGCCAAGGGGGCGCCGGCACTGAAGCTTTCTTT
CASSQGGAGTEAFF
>NA|TRBD1|TRBJ1-6|16|TRBV7-9
TGTGCCAGCAGCTTACGGAAGCAGGGGGCTTTGTCACCCCTCCACTTT
CASSLRKQGALSPLHF
>once|NA|TRBJ2-2|14|TRBV7-2
TGTGCCAGCAGCTCCCAACTTTATTCCGGGGAGCTGTTTTTT
CASSSQLYSGELFF
>NA|NA|TRBJ2-1|15|TRBV5-1
TGCGCCAGCAGCCCGGACATGAGCTCCTACAATGAGCAGTTCTTC
CASSPDMSSYNEQFF
>NA|NA|TRBJ2-7|11|TRBV6-5
TGTGCCAGCAGCCGTAACTACGAGCAGTACTTC
CASSRNYEQYF
>once|TRBD1|TRBJ1-4|16|TRBV6-6
TGTGCCAGCAGAGCAGGACAGGGGTCCCTCAGTGAAAAACTGTTTTTT
CASRAGQGSLSEKLFF
>NA|NA|TRBJ2-3|12|TRBV2
TGTGCCAGCAGTGGGGGGGTAGATACGCAGTATTTT
CASSGGVDTQYF
>NA|NA|TRBJ2-2|15|TRBV4-2
TGTGCCAGCAGCCAAGAGGGTGGGAGGACCGGGGAGCTGTTTTTT
CASSQEGGRTGELFF
>NA|NA|TRBJ1-2|12|TRBV29-1
TGCAGCGTTGAAGGGAGGATCAATGGCTACACCTTC
CSVEGRINGYTF
>NA|NA|TRBJ2-1|14|TRBV25-1
TGTGCCAGCAGTGACTTTCGGTCCTACAATGAGCAGTTCTTC
CASSDFRSYNEQFF